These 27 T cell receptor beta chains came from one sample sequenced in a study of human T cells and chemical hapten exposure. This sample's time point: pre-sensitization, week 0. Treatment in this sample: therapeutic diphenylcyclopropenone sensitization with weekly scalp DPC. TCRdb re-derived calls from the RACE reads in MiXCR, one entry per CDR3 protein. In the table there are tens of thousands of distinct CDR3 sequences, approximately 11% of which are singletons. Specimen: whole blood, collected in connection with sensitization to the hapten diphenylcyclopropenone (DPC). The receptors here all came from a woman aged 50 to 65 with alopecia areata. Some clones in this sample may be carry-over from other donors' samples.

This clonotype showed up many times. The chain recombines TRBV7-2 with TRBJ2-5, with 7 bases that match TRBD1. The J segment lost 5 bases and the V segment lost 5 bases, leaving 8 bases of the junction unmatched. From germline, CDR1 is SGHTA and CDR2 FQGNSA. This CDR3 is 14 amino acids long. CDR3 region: CASSLNRGRETQYF. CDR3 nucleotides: TGTGCCAGCAGCCTGAACAGGGGCCGCGAGACCCAGTACTTC.

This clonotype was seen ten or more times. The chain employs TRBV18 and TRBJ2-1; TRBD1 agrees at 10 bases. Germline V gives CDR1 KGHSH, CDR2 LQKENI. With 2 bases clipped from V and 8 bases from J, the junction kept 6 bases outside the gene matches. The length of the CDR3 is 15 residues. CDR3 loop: CASSPLRTGGYEQFF. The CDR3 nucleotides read TGTGCCAGCTCACCATTGAGGACAGGGGGTTATGAGCAGTTCTTC.

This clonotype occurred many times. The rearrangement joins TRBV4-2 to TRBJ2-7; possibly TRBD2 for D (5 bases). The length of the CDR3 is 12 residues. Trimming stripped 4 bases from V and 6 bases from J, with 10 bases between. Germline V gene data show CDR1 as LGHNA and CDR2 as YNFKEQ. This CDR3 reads CASSLARGEQYF. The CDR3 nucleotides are TGTGCCAGCAGCCTTGCACGGGGCGAGCAGTACTTC.

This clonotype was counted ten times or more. In nucleotides, the CDR3 is TGTGCCAGCAGCCCCCCCAGTGGGGGCTCTGGGGCCAACGTCCTGACTTTC. Translation gives CASSPPSGGSGANVLTF. The chain has TRBV12-3 or TRBV12-4 and TRBJ2-6; perhaps D is TRBD1 or TRBD2 (5 bases each). V lost 6 bases and J 0 bases, leaving 15 bases between the germline ends. The CDR3 extends over 17 amino acids.

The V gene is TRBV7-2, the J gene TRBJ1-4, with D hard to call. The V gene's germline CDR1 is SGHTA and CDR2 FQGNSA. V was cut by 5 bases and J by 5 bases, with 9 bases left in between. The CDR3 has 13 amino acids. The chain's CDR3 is CASSEQKNEKLFF. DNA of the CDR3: TGTGCCAGCAGCGAACAGAAGAATGAAAAACTGTTTTTT.

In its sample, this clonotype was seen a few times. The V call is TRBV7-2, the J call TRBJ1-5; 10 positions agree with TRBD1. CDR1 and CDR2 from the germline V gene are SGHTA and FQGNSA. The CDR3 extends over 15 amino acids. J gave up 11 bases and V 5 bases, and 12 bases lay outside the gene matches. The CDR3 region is CASSQDRGKGMAQHF. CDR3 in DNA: TGTGCCAGCAGCCAGGACAGGGGGAAGGGGATGGCCCAGCATTTT.

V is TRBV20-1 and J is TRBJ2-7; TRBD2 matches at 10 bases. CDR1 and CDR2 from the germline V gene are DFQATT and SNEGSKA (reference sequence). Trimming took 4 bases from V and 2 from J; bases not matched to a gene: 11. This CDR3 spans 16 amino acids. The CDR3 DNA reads TGCAGTGCTACACAACATACTAGCGGGATAGCCTACGAGCAGTACTTC. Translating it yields CSATQHTSGIAYEQYF.

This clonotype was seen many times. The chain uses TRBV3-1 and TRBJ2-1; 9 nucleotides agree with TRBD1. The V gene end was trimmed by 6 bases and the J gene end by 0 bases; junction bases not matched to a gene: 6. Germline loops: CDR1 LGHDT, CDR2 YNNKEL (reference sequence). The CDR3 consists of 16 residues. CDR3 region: CASRTGQGNSYNEQFF. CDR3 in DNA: TGTGCCAGCAGGACGGGACAGGGTAACTCCTACAATGAGCAGTTCTTC.

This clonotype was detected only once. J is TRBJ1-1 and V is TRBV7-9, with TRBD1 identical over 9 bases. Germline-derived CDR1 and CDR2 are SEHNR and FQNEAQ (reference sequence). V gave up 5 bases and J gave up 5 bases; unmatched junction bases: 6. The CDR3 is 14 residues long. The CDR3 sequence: CASSKQGAGTEAFF. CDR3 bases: TGTGCCAGCAGCAAACAGGGGGCCGGTACTGAAGCTTTCTTT.

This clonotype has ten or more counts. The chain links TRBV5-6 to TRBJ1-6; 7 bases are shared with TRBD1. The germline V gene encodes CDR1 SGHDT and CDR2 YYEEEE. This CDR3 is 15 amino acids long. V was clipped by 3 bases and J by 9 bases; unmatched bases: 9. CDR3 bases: TGTGCCAGCAGCTGGGAAGACAGGGTTGGTTCACCCCTCCACTTT. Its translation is CASSWEDRVGSPLHF.

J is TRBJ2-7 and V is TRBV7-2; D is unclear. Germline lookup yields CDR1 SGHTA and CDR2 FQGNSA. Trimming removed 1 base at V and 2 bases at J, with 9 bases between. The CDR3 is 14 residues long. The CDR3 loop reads CASSLGSLTYEQYF. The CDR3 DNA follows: TGTGCCAGCAGCTTAGGGTCACTTACCTACGAGCAGTACTTC.

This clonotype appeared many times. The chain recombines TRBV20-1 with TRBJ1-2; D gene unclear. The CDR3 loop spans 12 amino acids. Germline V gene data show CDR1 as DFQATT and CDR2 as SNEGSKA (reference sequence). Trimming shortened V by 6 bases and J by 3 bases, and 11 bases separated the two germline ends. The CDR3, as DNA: TGCAGTGCCGGCGGAGCTTACTATGGCTACACCTTC. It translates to CSAGGAYYGYTF.

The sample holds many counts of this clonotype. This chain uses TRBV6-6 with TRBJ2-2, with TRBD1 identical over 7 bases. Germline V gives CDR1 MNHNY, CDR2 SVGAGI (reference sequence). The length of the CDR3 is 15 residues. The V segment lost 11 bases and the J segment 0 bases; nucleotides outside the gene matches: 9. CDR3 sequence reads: CAVLKGQTNTGELFF. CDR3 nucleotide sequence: TGTGCCGTCTTAAAGGGACAGACGAACACCGGGGAGCTGTTTTTT.

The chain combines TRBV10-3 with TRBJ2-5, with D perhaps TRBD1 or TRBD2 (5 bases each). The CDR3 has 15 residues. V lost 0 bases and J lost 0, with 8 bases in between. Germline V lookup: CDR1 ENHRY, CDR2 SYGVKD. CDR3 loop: CAISESGGNQETQYF. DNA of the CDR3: TGTGCCATCAGTGAGTCTGGGGGTAACCAAGAGACCCAGTACTTC.

The CDR3 here is CASSFITDTQYF. DNA for the CDR3: TGTGCCAGCAGCTTTATCACAGATACGCAGTATTTT. The chain links TRBV7-2 to TRBJ2-3, with D unclear. This CDR3 spans 12 amino acids. The germline V gene has CDR1 SGHTA and CDR2 FQGNSA. V gave up 3 bases and J gave up 2 bases, with 3 bases separating them. Full variable domain (missing parts from reference TRBV7-2 and TRBJ2-3): GAGVSQSPSNKVTEKGKDVELRCDPISGHTALYWYRQSLGQGLEFLIYFQGNSAPDKSGLPSDRFSAERTGGSVSTLTIQRTQQEDSAVYLCASSFITDTQYFGPGTRLTVL.

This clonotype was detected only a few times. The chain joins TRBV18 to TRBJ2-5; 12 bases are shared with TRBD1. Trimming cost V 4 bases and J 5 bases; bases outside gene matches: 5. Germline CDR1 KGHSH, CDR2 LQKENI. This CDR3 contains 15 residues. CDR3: CASSRGTGGVETQYF. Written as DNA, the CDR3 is TGTGCCAGCTCACGGGGGACAGGGGGCGTGGAGACCCAGTACTTC.

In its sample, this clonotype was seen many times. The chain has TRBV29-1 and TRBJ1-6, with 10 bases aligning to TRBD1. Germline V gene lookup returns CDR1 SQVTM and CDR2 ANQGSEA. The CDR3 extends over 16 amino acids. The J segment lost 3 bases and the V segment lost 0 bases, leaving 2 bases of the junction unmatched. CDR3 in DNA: TGCAGCGTTGAAGATGGACAGGGGGTCTATAATTCACCCCTCCACTTT. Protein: CSVEDGQGVYNSPLHF. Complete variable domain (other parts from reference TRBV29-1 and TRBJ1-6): SAVISQKPSRDICQRGTSLTIQCQVDSQVTMMFWYRQQPGQSLTLIATANQGSEATYESGFVIDKFPISRPNLTFSTLTVSNMSPEDSSIYLCSVEDGQGVYNSPLHFGNGTRLTVT.

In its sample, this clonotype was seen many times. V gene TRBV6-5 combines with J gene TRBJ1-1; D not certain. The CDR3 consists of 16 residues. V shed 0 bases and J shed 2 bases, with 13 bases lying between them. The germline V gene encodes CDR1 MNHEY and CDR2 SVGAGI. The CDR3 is CASSYSPTSLNTEAFF. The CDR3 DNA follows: TGTGCCAGCAGTTACTCACCCACCTCGCTAAACACTGAAGCTTTCTTT.

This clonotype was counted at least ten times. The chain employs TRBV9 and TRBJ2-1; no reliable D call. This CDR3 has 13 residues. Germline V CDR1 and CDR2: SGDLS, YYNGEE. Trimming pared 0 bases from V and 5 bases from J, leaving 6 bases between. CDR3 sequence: CASSVDTNNEQFF. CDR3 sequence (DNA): TGTGCCAGCAGCGTAGATACTAACAATGAGCAGTTCTTC. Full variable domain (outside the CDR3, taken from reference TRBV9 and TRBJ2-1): DSGVTQTPKHLITATGQRVTLRCSPRSGDLSVYWYQQSLDQGLQFLIQYYNGEERAKGNILERFSAQQFPDLHSELNLSSLELGDSALYFCASSVDTNNEQFFGPGTRLTVL.

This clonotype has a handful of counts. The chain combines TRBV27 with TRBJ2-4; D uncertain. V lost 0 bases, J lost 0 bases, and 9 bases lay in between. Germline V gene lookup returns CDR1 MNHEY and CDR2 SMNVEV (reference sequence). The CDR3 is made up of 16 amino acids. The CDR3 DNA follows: TGTGCCAGCAGTTTATCGATTGGATTAGCCAAAAACATTCAGTACTTC. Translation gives CASSLSIGLAKNIQYF.

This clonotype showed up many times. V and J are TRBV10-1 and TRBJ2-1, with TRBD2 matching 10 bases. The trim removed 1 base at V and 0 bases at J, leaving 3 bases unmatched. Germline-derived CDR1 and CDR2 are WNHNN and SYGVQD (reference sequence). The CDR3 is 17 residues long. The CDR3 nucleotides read TGCGCCAGCAGTGAGTGGGCTAGCGGGAGCTCCTACAATGAGCAGTTCTTC. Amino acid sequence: CASSEWASGSSYNEQFF.

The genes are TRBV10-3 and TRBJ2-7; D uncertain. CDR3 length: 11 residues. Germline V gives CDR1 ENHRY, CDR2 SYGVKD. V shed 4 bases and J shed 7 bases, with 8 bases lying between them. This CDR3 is CAISGVGEQYF. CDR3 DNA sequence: TGTGCCATCAGTGGAGTGGGTGAGCAGTACTTC.

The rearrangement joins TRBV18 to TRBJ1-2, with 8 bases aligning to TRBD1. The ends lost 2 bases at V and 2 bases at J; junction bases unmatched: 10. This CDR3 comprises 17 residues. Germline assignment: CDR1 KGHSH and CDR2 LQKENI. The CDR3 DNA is TGTGCCAGCTCACCAATTCAGGGGGCCTCTCCGAACTATGGCTACACCTTC. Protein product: CASSPIQGASPNYGYTF.

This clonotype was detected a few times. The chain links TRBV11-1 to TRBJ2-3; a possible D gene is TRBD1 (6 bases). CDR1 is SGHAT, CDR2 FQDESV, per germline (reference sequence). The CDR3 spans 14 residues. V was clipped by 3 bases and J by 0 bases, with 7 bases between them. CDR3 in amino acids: CASSFDRSTDTQYF. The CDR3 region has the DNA TGTGCCAGCAGCTTCGACAGGAGCACAGATACGCAGTATTTT.

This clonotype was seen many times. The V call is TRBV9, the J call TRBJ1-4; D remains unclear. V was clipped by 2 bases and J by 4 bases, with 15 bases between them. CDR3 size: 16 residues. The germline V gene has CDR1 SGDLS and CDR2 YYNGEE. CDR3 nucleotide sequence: TGTGCCAGCAGCGTCTCCTCAGGCCGAAATAATGAAAAACTGTTTTTT. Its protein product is CASSVSSGRNNEKLFF.

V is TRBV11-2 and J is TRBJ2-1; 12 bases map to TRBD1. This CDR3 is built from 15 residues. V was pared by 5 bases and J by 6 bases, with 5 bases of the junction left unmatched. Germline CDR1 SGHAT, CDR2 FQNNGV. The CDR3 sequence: CASSPGQGAVNEQFF. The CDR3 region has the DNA TGTGCCAGCAGCCCGGGACAGGGGGCGGTCAATGAGCAGTTCTTC.

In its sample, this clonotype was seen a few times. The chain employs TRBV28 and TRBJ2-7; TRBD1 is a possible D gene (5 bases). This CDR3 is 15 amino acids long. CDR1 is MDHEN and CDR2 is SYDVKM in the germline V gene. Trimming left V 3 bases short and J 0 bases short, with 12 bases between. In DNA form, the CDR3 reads TGTGCCAGCAGTTTTCGGACACCTTTCTCCTACGAGCAGTACTTC. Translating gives CASSFRTPFSYEQYF.